These 29 T cell receptor beta chains came from one sample sequenced in a study of blood T cells in healthy people across ages. A sample-barcoded 5' primer and a J-beta primer mix were used in a second PCR of roughly 6 to 12 cycles. One entry per CDR3 protein, called by TCRdb with MiXCR from the 5' RACE reads. The sample contains 1.5 million to 2 million distinct CDR3 sequences, almost 35% of which appear only once. Sequencing used blood. The receptors stem from a young woman in good health.

The chain's CDR3 is CSASLPGGTEAFF. CDR3 nucleotides: TGCAGTGCTAGTCTCCCAGGAGGGACTGAAGCTTTCTTT. This rearrangement joins TRBV20-1 to TRBJ1-1; no clear D. The V end was cut by 3 bases, the J end by 5 bases, with 13 bases between. CDR3 length: 13 residues. Per the germline V gene, CDR1 is DFQATT and CDR2 is SNEGSKA (reference sequence).

The rearrangement links TRBV20-1 to TRBJ2-7; TRBD2 might be the D (5 bases). Germline lookup yields CDR1 DFQATT and CDR2 SNEGSKA (reference sequence). This CDR3 contains 13 residues. V dropped 2 bases and J dropped 0 bases, with 8 bases sitting between them. In nucleotides, the CDR3 is TGCAGTGCTAGAAGGGAGCTCTCCTACGAGCAGTACTTC. It is translated as CSARRELSYEQYF.

CDR3 sequence: CASSPLKGHTEAFF. The DNA for the CDR3 is TGTGCCAGCAGCCCACTGAAGGGTCACACTGAAGCTTTCTTT. The chain combines TRBV7-9 with TRBJ1-1; unclear D gene. CDR3 length equals 14 residues. V was cut by 5 bases and J by 3 bases, with 13 bases left in between. In germline, CDR1 is SEHNR, CDR2 FQNEAQ (reference sequence).

This sequence joins TRBV2 and TRBJ1-2; D is unresolved. The CDR3 is 12 residues long. CDR1 and CDR2 from the germline V gene are SNHLY and FYNNEI. Between the trimmed V and J ends, which lost 5 bases and 10 bases, there was a span of 14 bases. This CDR3 is CASSSLLTAYTF. The CDR3, as DNA: TGTGCCAGCAGTTCCTTACTAACCGCCTACACCTTC.

V is TRBV21-1 and J is TRBJ2-7; the table names TRBD1, a call not compared with the DNA. TRBV21-1 is assigned pseudogene status. The CDR3 covers 13 residues. The DNA for the CDR3 is TGTGCCAGCAGCAACCTAGGGGTATACAAGCAGTACTTC. Residues: CASSNLGVYKQYF.

This clonotype was recorded a few times. V usage is TRBV6-6 and J usage is TRBJ2-3; 13 bases map to TRBD2. The CDR3 contains 17 residues. CDR1 is MNHNY and CDR2 is SVGAGI in the germline V gene (reference sequence). V shed 6 bases, J shed 2 bases, and the junction held 8 bases outside the gene matches. Here the CDR3 DNA reads TGTGCCAGCAGCTACCGGACTAGCGGGGGCCTCACAGATACGCAGTATTTT. This translates into CASSYRTSGGLTDTQYF.

This chain uses TRBV7-9 with TRBJ1-6; D may be TRBD1 (5 bases). This CDR3 is built from 13 residues. Germline V CDR1 and CDR2: SEHNR, FQNEAQ (reference sequence). Trimming stripped 6 bases from V and 7 bases from J, with 10 bases between. DNA of the CDR3: TGTGCCAGCAGTGAAAGGACAAATTCACCCCTCCACTTT. Its protein product is CASSERTNSPLHF.

The rearrangement links TRBV7-2 to TRBJ2-1; D perhaps matches TRBD2 (5 bases). This CDR3 is 14 amino acids long. V lost 4 bases and J lost 9, with 16 bases in between. Germline CDR1 and CDR2: SGHTA and FQGNSA. The CDR3 DNA follows: TGTGCCAGCAGCTCGGACGACCGGGATGGTGAGCAGTTCTTC. It encodes CASSSDDRDGEQFF.

V gene TRBV2 combines with J gene TRBJ2-3, with 12 bases that match TRBD2. Germline CDR1 reads SNHLY; CDR2 reads FYNNEI. The CDR3 spans 16 residues. The trim removed 4 bases at V and 6 bases at J, leaving 8 bases unmatched. The CDR3 reads CASSARLAGAVDTQYF. CDR3 nucleotides: TGTGCCAGCAGTGCAAGACTAGCGGGGGCAGTGGATACGCAGTATTTT.

This clonotype was seen just once. The genes are TRBV6-1 and TRBJ2-1, with D unclear. CDR3 size: 13 residues. CDR1 is MNHNS, CDR2 SASEGT, per germline. V was shortened by 4 bases and J by 10 bases, with 14 bases between the two germline ends. The CDR3 bases are TGTGCCAGCAGTGCGGATGGTCTCGGAGAGCAGTTCTTC. Translation: CASSADGLGEQFF.

This chain joins TRBV20-1 and TRBJ2-1; 7 bases are shared with TRBD2. Germline trimming cut 0 bases from V and 9 bases from J; bases unmatched to any gene: 11. The germline CDR1 and CDR2 sequences are DFQATT and SNEGSKA (reference sequence). CDR3 length: 15 amino acids. This CDR3 is CSARDRVGGRAEQFF. CDR3 in DNA: TGCAGTGCTAGAGATCGGGTCGGGGGGAGGGCTGAGCAGTTCTTC.

Notes on this clonotype: An end of the junction does not agree with germline; a read error may underlie this. The V and J genes are TRBV7-3 and TRBJ2-3, with TRBD2 matching over 7 bases. The CDR3 contains 18 residues. The V gene's germline CDR1 is SGHTA and CDR2 FQGTGA. Here the CDR3 DNA reads TGTGCCAGCAGCCAACTCGGGAGGACTCAAACTGGCACAGGTACGCAGTATTTT. As protein: CASSQLGRTQTGTGTQYF. Drawing the rest from reference TRBV7-3 and TRBJ2-3, the complete variable domain is GAGVSQTPSNKVTEKGKYVELRCDPISGHTALYWYRQSLGQGPEFLIYFQGTGAADDSGLPNDRFFAVRPEGSVSTLKIQRTERGDSAVYLCASSQLGRTQTGTGTQYFGPGTRLTVL.

This clonotype was seen a few times. The chain recombines TRBV5-4 with TRBJ2-7; TRBD2 is a possible D gene (6 bases). The CDR3 length is 11 residues. Trimming pared 9 bases from V and 7 bases from J, leaving 14 bases between. Germline CDR1 reads SGHNT; CDR2 reads YYREEE (reference sequence). Here the CDR3 DNA reads TGTGCCACGGGACTCCTCCGGGAGCAGTACTTC. Its translation: CATGLLREQYF. Full variable domain (rest looked up from reference TRBV5-4 and TRBJ2-7): ETGVTQSPTHLIKTRGQQVTLRCSSQSGHNTVSWYQQALGQGPQFIFQYYREEENGRGNFPPRFSGLQFPNYSSELNVNALELDDSALYLCATGLLREQYFGPGTRLTVT.

V and J are TRBV14 and TRBJ2-3; unclear D gene. Germline CDR1 is SGHDN and CDR2 is FVKESK. V lost 3 bases and J 3 bases, leaving 7 bases between the germline ends. The CDR3 length is 13 residues. As DNA, the CDR3 is TGTGCCAGCAGCCATGGATTGACAGATACGCAGTATTTT. Its translation is CASSHGLTDTQYF.

This clonotype was seen a handful of times. The rearrangement joins TRBV6-5 to TRBJ2-1; D remains unclear. From germline, CDR1 is MNHEY and CDR2 SVGAGI. V lost 4 bases and J 9 bases, leaving 10 bases between the germline ends. This CDR3 has 12 residues. The CDR3 here is CASSSSYSEQFF. CDR3 bases: TGTGCCAGCAGTTCTTCTTATAGTGAGCAGTTCTTC.

Only a few counts were recorded for this clonotype. The chain has TRBV2 and TRBJ1-1; 8 nucleotides match TRBD1. The J segment lost 3 bases and the V segment lost 5 bases, leaving 2 bases of the junction unmatched. Per germline, CDR1 SNHLY and CDR2 FYNNEI. This CDR3 is built from 13 residues. The CDR3 bases are TGTGCCAGCAGTCGGACAGGGTACACTGAAGCTTTCTTT. It is translated as CASSRTGYTEAFF.

The gene calls are TRBV28 and TRBJ2-2; either TRBD1 or TRBD2 may supply D (5 bases each). The CDR3 totals 14 residues. The germline gives CDR1 MDHEN, CDR2 SYDVKM. V dropped 6 bases and J dropped 5 bases, with 13 bases sitting between them. The CDR3 nucleotides are TGTGCCAGCAGGTTGGGATGGGGGACCGGGGAGCTGTTTTTT. This codes for CASRLGWGTGELFF.

The CDR3 here is CSARVAGGTNTEAFF. CDR3 coding DNA: TGCAGTGCTAGAGTCGCTGGGGGGACCAACACTGAAGCTTTCTTT. This chain uses TRBV20-1 with TRBJ1-1; a weak D match, TRBD1 (5 bases). The CDR3 covers 15 residues. CDR1 DFQATT and CDR2 SNEGSKA come from the germline V gene (reference sequence). V was cut by 1 base and J by 2 bases, with 14 bases left in between.

The chain links TRBV18 to TRBJ2-1; TRBD2 agrees at 7 bases. Germline lookup yields CDR1 KGHSH and CDR2 LQKENI. V lost 3 bases and J lost 8; bases outside the gene matches: 13. CDR3 length equals 16 residues. In DNA, the CDR3 is TGTGCCAGCTCACCTGGAACGGGAGCGGGGTCGCATGAGCAGTTCTTC. Encoded protein: CASSPGTGAGSHEQFF.

The V and J genes are TRBV6-5 and TRBJ2-5; 10 nucleotides line up with TRBD1. The germline gives CDR1 MNHEY, CDR2 SVGAGI. The junction had 6 bases not matched to a gene; V was cut back by 4 bases and J by 7 bases. CDR3 length: 14 residues. The CDR3 region has the DNA TGTGCCAGCAGTTGGGGACAGGGGCTGCGGACCCAGTACTTC. Residues: CASSWGQGLRTQYF.

The chain employs TRBV5-1 and TRBJ2-7; 10 positions agree with TRBD2. With 4 bases clipped from V and 3 bases from J, the junction kept 13 bases outside the gene matches. The CDR3 has 17 amino acids. Germline CDR1 is SGHRS and CDR2 is YFSETQ. The CDR3: CASSPPGASGSGYEQYF. The CDR3 region has the DNA TGCGCCAGCAGCCCCCCGGGGGCTAGCGGGAGCGGCTACGAGCAGTACTTC.

V gene TRBV5-1 combines with J gene TRBJ2-1, with D possibly matching TRBD2 (7 bases). The CDR3 covers 16 residues. V was cut by 3 bases and J by 5 bases, with 18 bases left in between. Germline V gene sequence: CDR1 SGHRS, CDR2 YFSETQ. As DNA, the CDR3 is TGCGCCAGCAGCTCATCGGGGGCGGGGGTAAACAATGAGCAGTTCTTC. It codes for CASSSSGAGVNNEQFF.

This sequence joins TRBV5-4 and TRBJ1-2; 12 bases are shared with TRBD1. This CDR3 has 16 amino acids. Germline-derived CDR1 and CDR2 are SGHNT and YYREEE (reference sequence). V lost 4 bases to trimming and J lost 7 bases; unmatched junction nucleotides: 11. CDR3 coding DNA: TGTGCCAGCAGCGATGGGGACAGGGGGCGAGTACGTGGCTACACCTTC. This encodes CASSDGDRGRVRGYTF.

V is TRBV12-3 or TRBV12-4 and J is TRBJ2-3, with 8 bases matching TRBD2. V lost 5 bases to trimming and J lost 8 bases; unmatched junction nucleotides: 18. The CDR3 has 17 residues. This CDR3 reads CASSPLGTRGGAGTQYF. CDR3 sequence (DNA): TGTGCCAGCAGTCCCCTCGGGACTAGAGGGGGGGCGGGTACGCAGTATTTT.

This clonotype was seen more than once but under ten times. Possible read error: a much larger clone is one base away. This chain uses TRBV27 with TRBJ1-1, with D possibly matching TRBD1 (6 bases). Germline V gives CDR1 MNHEY, CDR2 SMNVEV (reference sequence). The CDR3 extends over 13 amino acids. Written as DNA, the CDR3 is TGTGCCAGCAGTATATCAGGGGCAGGTGAAGCTTTCTTT. The encoded protein is CASSISGAGEAFF.

The chain combines TRBV6-6 with TRBJ2-1; D is possibly TRBD2 (6 bases). The CDR3 runs to 13 residues. V dropped 5 bases and J dropped 7 bases, with 12 bases sitting between them. Germline V gene sequence: CDR1 MNHNY, CDR2 SVGAGI (reference sequence). The CDR3 sequence is CASSPNGGNEQFF. The CDR3 DNA reads as TGTGCCAGCAGTCCAAATGGAGGGAATGAGCAGTTCTTC.

This sequence joins TRBV25-1 and TRBJ2-1; the match to TRBD2 covers 8 bases. The CDR3 has 12 residues. V dropped 6 bases and J dropped 10; count of bases not matched to a gene: 5. The germline V gene encodes CDR1 MGHDK and CDR2 SYGVNS. CDR3 in DNA: TGTGCCAGCAGAGAGGTAGCGGGAGAGCAGTTCTTC. It codes for CASREVAGEQFF.

The V and J genes are TRBV11-2 and TRBJ2-2, with TRBD2 identical over 7 bases. Germline CDR1 reads SGHAT; CDR2 reads FQNNGV. After removal of 8 bases from V and 1 base from J, the junction contained 4 bases not matched to a gene. The CDR3 length is 14 residues. CDR3 in amino acids: CASRVAGNTGELFF. In nucleotides, the CDR3 is TGTGCCAGCCGAGTAGCGGGGAACACCGGGGAGCTGTTTTTT.

This chain uses TRBV18 with TRBJ2-2; no definite D call. This CDR3 comprises 15 residues. Looked up from germline, CDR1 is KGHSH and CDR2 is LQKENI. V was trimmed by 3 bases and J by 3 bases, leaving 11 bases between them. For the CDR3, the DNA is TGTGCCAGCTCACCCCCCCCAAAGGACACCGGGGAGCTGTTTTTT. Encoded protein: CASSPPPKDTGELFF.